This T cell receptor (beta chain) was sequenced for a study of shared clonotypes between healthy human individuals. Study results and limitations: With several donors compared, 4.5% to 6.5% of naive CD4 clonotypes were shared.

The assay was immunoSEQ multiplex PCR, and TCRdb's table has in-frame clones only and misses some. The sample holds about 2.3 million clones, 85% to 95% seen once. Worth noting for this clone: Its antigen is unknown.

The CDR3 totals 17 residues. CDR1 and CDR2 (germline): MDHEN, SYDVKM. Deletions cut 4 bases from V and 0 bases from J, with 16 bases between. The rearrangement joins TRBV28 to TRBJ2-1, with D possibly matching TRBD1 (5 bases). This clonotype was obtained from a man younger than 30 in good health. Some clones in this sample may be carry-over from other donors' samples. Sample: naive CD4+ T cells from PBMCs. Specified subset: CD45RA+ positively selected. The CDR3 region is CASSSTQGLSSYNEQFF. CDR3 DNA sequence: TGTGCCAGCAGTTCCACTCAGGGCCTAAGCTCCTACAATGAGCAGTTCTTC.